These 3 T cell receptor beta chains share one sample of origin, sequenced in a study of blood T cell repertoires in COVID-19. Sequencing used immunoSEQ multiplex PCR; TCRdb keeps in-frame clones, though not all of them. The table records some 180,000 clones, 76% of them present only once. Sequencing was done on a sample of peripheral blood. These receptors came from a woman aged 45-65 years with active or convalescent COVID-19.

The rearrangement uses TRBV7-2 and TRBJ2-3, with TRBD2 matching 13 bases. Germline CDR1 reads SGHTA; CDR2 reads FQGNSA. Trimming cost V 4 bases and J 0 bases; bases outside gene matches: 7. This CDR3 comprises 18 residues. CDR3 sequence reads: CASSSHRLAGGSTDTQYF. CDR3 coding DNA: TGTGCCAGCAGCTCCCATAGACTAGCGGGGGGAAGCACAGATACGCAGTATTTT.

This clone came up a few times. The chain employs TRBV2 and TRBJ1-2; 8 bases map to TRBD1. This CDR3 has 13 amino acids. Germline V gene sequence: CDR1 SNHLY, CDR2 FYNNEI. The trim removed 10 bases at V and 8 bases at J, leaving 12 bases unmatched. The CDR3 sequence: CATRGQGREGYTF. The CDR3, as DNA: TGTGCCACCCGAGGACAGGGTCGAGAAGGCTACACCTTC.

The J gene is TRBJ1-3, the V gene TRBV7-2; perhaps TRBD1 as D (5 bases). The CDR3 extends over 15 amino acids. V was clipped by 6 bases and J by 0 bases, with 12 bases between them. The germline CDR1 and CDR2 sequences are SGHTA and FQGNSA. The CDR3 here is CASRPGPRSGNTIYF. CDR3 coding DNA: TGTGCCAGCAGGCCAGGGCCGCGCTCTGGAAACACCATATATTTT.